These 21 T cell receptor beta chains originate from one sample sequenced in a study of T-cell memory formation after mild COVID-19. TCRdb independently ran MiXCR on the 5' RACE reads; one entry per CDR3 protein. This sample has roughly 600,000 distinct CDR3 sequences; 15% to 20% occur once, and the top ten carry around 12%. Sequencing was done on a sample of PBMCs or a T cell subset sorted from them (not recorded which). These receptors came from an adult woman who had mild COVID-19 (a few samples of this study predate the infection). Cell type and time point are not known.

The rearrangement joins TRBV10-2 to TRBJ1-2; no clear D gene. This CDR3 has 13 residues. V lost 0 bases and J 4 bases, leaving 6 bases between the germline ends. The germline V gene has CDR1 WSHSY and CDR2 SAAADI. Written as DNA, the CDR3 is TGCGCCAGCAGTGAGTCAGTACTCTATGGCTACACCTTC. Amino acids: CASSESVLYGYTF.

This clonotype was found a few times. This rearrangement joins TRBV3-1 to TRBJ2-3; 7 bases match TRBD1. Trimming took 4 bases from V and 0 from J; bases not matched to a gene: 4. This CDR3 comprises 15 residues. In germline, CDR1 is LGHDT, CDR2 YNNKEL (reference sequence). The CDR3 DNA sequence: TGTGCCAGCAGCCCTGGACAGGATAGCACAGATACGCAGTATTTT. The encoded protein is CASSPGQDSTDTQYF.

This clonotype was counted only a few times. This chain uses TRBV7-3 with TRBJ2-3, with D tentatively TRBD2 (5 bases). The CDR3 contains 16 residues. Trimming pared 5 bases from V and 1 base from J, leaving 16 bases between. Germline V gene data show CDR1 as SGHTA and CDR2 as FQGTGA. In DNA form, the CDR3 reads TGTGCCAGCAGCAAACAGTCGGGATCTGGCACAGATACGCAGTATTTT. Translation: CASSKQSGSGTDTQYF.

V usage is TRBV20-1 and J usage is TRBJ2-1, with 8 nucleotides matching TRBD2. Per the germline V gene, CDR1 is DFQATT and CDR2 is SNEGSKA (reference sequence). The CDR3 is 15 residues long. Losses at the gene ends were 6 bases for V and 6 bases for J; bases not matched to a gene: 13. In DNA form, the CDR3 reads TGCAGTGCGAAATTCACCGCTAGCGGGCCCAATGAGCAGTTCTTC. The encoded protein is CSAKFTASGPNEQFF.

This clonotype was seen repeatedly, ten times or more. One end of the junction does not line up with germline, which may come from a read error. V gene TRBV9 combines with J gene TRBJ2-7; 7 positions agree with TRBD2. CDR3 length: 11 amino acids. The germline V gene encodes CDR1 SGDLS and CDR2 YYNGEE. The CDR3 nucleotides read TGTGCCATGATCCTTGGGCGGGGGACTTTTTTC. Translation: CAMILGRGTFF.

V is TRBV3-1 and J is TRBJ2-2; TRBD2 matches 9 bases. The germline CDR1 and CDR2 sequences are LGHDT and YNNKEL (reference sequence). This CDR3 has 16 amino acids. The V and J ends lost 1 base and 3 bases, in that order; junction bases with no gene match: 3. The CDR3 protein is CASSQGAGGYTGELFF. The CDR3, as DNA: TGTGCCAGCAGCCAAGGAGCGGGGGGATACACCGGGGAGCTGTTTTTT.

This clonotype came up a few times. This chain connects TRBV5-1 to TRBJ2-1; 13 bases map to TRBD2. CDR1 SGHRS and CDR2 YFSETQ come from the germline V gene. The CDR3 length is 14 residues. V shed 3 bases and J 9 bases; nucleotides not matched to a gene: 3. DNA for the CDR3: TGCGCCAGCAGCTCCGGGACTAGCGGGGCTGAGCAGTTCTTC. Translation: CASSSGTSGAEQFF.

The V call is TRBV12-3 or TRBV12-4, the J call TRBJ2-7, with 11 positions matching TRBD1. The CDR3 length is 15 residues. V dropped 5 bases and J dropped 4; count of bases not matched to a gene: 7. As DNA, the CDR3 is TGTGCCAGCAGTCGCTACGGGACAGGGGGTTACGAGCAGTACTTC. Protein product: CASSRYGTGGYEQYF.

This clonotype was found a few times. The V gene is TRBV10-3, the J gene TRBJ2-2; 9 bases agree with TRBD1. The CDR3 extends over 15 amino acids. The V gene end was trimmed by 8 bases and the J gene end by 3 bases; junction bases not matched to a gene: 7. Germline assignment: CDR1 ENHRY and CDR2 SYGVKD. The CDR3 here is CAIGTGISDTGELFF. In DNA form, the CDR3 reads TGTGCCATCGGGACAGGGATCTCGGACACCGGGGAGCTGTTTTTT.

V is TRBV6-1 and J is TRBJ2-7, with D perhaps being TRBD1 or TRBD2 (5 bases each). Germline V gene sequence: CDR1 MNHNS, CDR2 SASEGT. The CDR3 sequence is 14 residues long. V lost 10 bases and J lost 3, with 19 bases in between. CDR3 DNA sequence: TGTGCCACCTCCCTGGGGGTCCTAGACTACGAGCAGTACTTC. Its translation is CATSLGVLDYEQYF.

This chain uses TRBV7-2 with TRBJ2-1; D gene uncertain. Trimming stripped 5 bases from V and 5 bases from J, with 13 bases between. The CDR3 runs to 14 residues. From germline, CDR1 is SGHTA and CDR2 FQGNSA. Written as DNA, the CDR3 is TGTGCCAGCAGCGTTATCCCCCCCCACAATGAGCAGTTCTTC. Encoded protein: CASSVIPPHNEQFF. Based on the CDR3 plus reference TRBV7-2 and TRBJ2-1, the full variable domain is GAGVSQSPSNKVTEKGKDVELRCDPISGHTALYWYRQSLGQGLEFLIYFQGNSAPDKSGLPSDRFSAERTGGSVSTLTIQRTQQEDSAVYLCASSVIPPHNEQFFGPGTRLTVL.

There are a few counts of this clonotype. This chain joins TRBV29-1 and TRBJ2-2; D is undetermined. Deletions cut 3 bases from V and 6 bases from J, with 17 bases between. The germline V gene has CDR1 SQVTM and CDR2 ANQGSEA. The CDR3 extends over 15 amino acids. In DNA, the CDR3 is TGCAGCGTTGAGGTGGAGTCGTCTTCGGCCGGGGAGCTGTTTTTT. Translated, it gives CSVEVESSSAGELFF.

The chain joins TRBV4-1 to TRBJ2-5, with D hard to call. Between the trimmed V and J ends, which lost 1 base and 0 bases, there was a span of 9 bases. There are 15 residues in the CDR3. Germline assignment: CDR1 MGHRA and CDR2 YSYEKL. The CDR3 is CASSQGARNQETQYF. The CDR3 DNA is TGCGCCAGCAGCCAAGGCGCACGGAACCAAGAGACCCAGTACTTC.

J is TRBJ2-2 and V is TRBV9; unclear D gene. Trimming removed 2 bases at V and 6 bases at J, with 11 bases between. CDR1 SGDLS and CDR2 YYNGEE come from the germline V gene. The CDR3 is 14 residues long. The CDR3 bases are TGTGCCAGCAGCGTTTCAGCCTTTTCCGGGGAGCTGTTTTTT. Its translation is CASSVSAFSGELFF.

The DNA for the CDR3 is TGCAGCGCCGGAAGGCAGAACACTGAAGCTTTCTTT. Amino acids: CSAGRQNTEAFF. V gene TRBV29-1 combines with J gene TRBJ1-1; D unresolved. Germline CDR1 SQVTM, CDR2 ANQGSEA. V shed 7 bases and J shed 1 base, with 10 bases lying between them. There are 12 residues in the CDR3. Full variable domain (missing parts from reference TRBV29-1 and TRBJ1-1): SAVISQKPSRDICQRGTSLTIQCQVDSQVTMMFWYRQQPGQSLTLIATANQGSEATYESGFVIDKFPISRPNLTFSTLTVSNMSPEDSSIYLCSAGRQNTEAFFGQGTRLTVV.

The CDR3 DNA reads as TGTGCCAGCCGCCTTCTGCCGGGGGGTTCCTACGAGCAGTACTTC. Residues: CASRLLPGGSYEQYF. This chain uses TRBV18 with TRBJ2-7; 7 nucleotides match TRBD2. There are 15 residues in the CDR3. The ends lost 8 bases at V and 1 base at J; junction bases unmatched: 11. CDR1 is KGHSH and CDR2 is LQKENI in the germline V gene. The full variable domain, with the rest looked up from reference TRBV18 and TRBJ2-7, is NAGVMQNPRHLVRRRGQEARLRCSPMKGHSHVYWYRQLPEEGLKFMVYLQKENIIDESGMPKERFSAEFPKEGPSILRIQQVVRGDSAAYFCASRLLPGGSYEQYFGPGTRLTVT.

This clonotype was counted a few times. The chain joins TRBV20-1 to TRBJ2-7, with TRBD1 identical over 9 bases. This CDR3 region has 14 residues. The germline V gene has CDR1 DFQATT and CDR2 SNEGSKA (reference sequence). The trim removed 4 bases at V and 7 bases at J, leaving 11 bases unmatched. CDR3 region: CSATRTGVDGEQYF. DNA of the CDR3: TGCAGTGCTACCCGGACAGGGGTTGATGGGGAGCAGTACTTC.

In its sample, this clonotype was seen a few times. J is TRBJ2-2 and V is TRBV27; no firm D call. Germline lookup yields CDR1 MNHEY and CDR2 SMNVEV (reference sequence). V was shortened by 5 bases and J by 8 bases, with 9 bases between the two germline ends. The CDR3 runs to 12 residues. The CDR3 region is CASSLGRGELFF. CDR3 bases: TGTGCCAGCAGTCTAGGAAGGGGGGAGCTGTTTTTT.

This clonotype has more than one count but fewer than ten. The CDR3 DNA sequence: TGCAGTGCGGGGGGGGTAGCGGGAGTAAATGAGCAGTTCTTC. This translates into CSAGGVAGVNEQFF. The chain recombines TRBV20-1 with TRBJ2-1; 9 bases match TRBD2. Germline V gene data show CDR1 as DFQATT and CDR2 as SNEGSKA (reference sequence). This CDR3 contains 14 residues. Trimming removed 6 bases from V and 7 bases from J; junction bases left unmatched: 10.

This clonotype was seen more than once but under ten times. The rearrangement uses TRBV12-3 or TRBV12-4 and TRBJ2-5; the match to TRBD1 covers 9 bases. The trim removed 6 bases at V and 2 bases at J, leaving 7 bases unmatched. The CDR3 totals 15 residues. CDR3 nucleotides: TGTGCCAGCAGCGCAGGGGGGACAGGGCAAGAGACCCAGTACTTC. It specifies CASSAGGTGQETQYF.

V gene TRBV7-3 combines with J gene TRBJ2-3; D is unclear. The CDR3 is 12 residues long. The germline V gene has CDR1 SGHTA and CDR2 FQGTGA. V dropped 3 bases and J dropped 7 bases, with 8 bases sitting between them. The CDR3 bases are TGTGCCAGCAGCTTGGACGGATATACGCAGTATTTT. As protein: CASSLDGYTQYF.